The 10 T cell receptor beta chains in this list originate from one sample, sequenced in a study of T cell repertoires in cytomegalovirus infection. TCRdb re-called the reads through MiXCR, storing one row per CDR3 protein. The data show under 300,000 distinct CDR3 sequences, with approximately 15% seen just once and less than 50% held by the top ten. Sequenced input: CD8+ T cells from PBMCs. The receptors originated from a human donor in good health (CMV status not recorded). Some clones in this sample may be carry-over from other donors' samples.

The chain has TRBV19 and TRBJ2-7; no reliable D call. V lost 1 base to trimming and J lost 0 bases, with 7 bases between them. Germline CDR1 reads LNHDA; CDR2 reads SQIVND (reference sequence). The CDR3 totals 14 residues. The CDR3 region is CASSIVDGSYEQYF. CDR3 nucleotides: TGTGCCAGTAGTATAGTGGACGGCTCCTACGAGCAGTACTTC. Full variable domain (rest looked up from reference TRBV19 and TRBJ2-7): DGGITQSPKYLFRKEGQNVTLSCEQNLNHDAMYWYRQDPGQGLRLIYYSQIVNDFQKGDIAEGYSVSREKKESFPLTVTSAQKNPTAFYLCASSIVDGSYEQYFGPGTRLTVT.

The sample holds many counts of this clonotype. The gene calls are TRBV7-2 and TRBJ1-2, with a tentative D call TRBD1 (5 bases). CDR1 and CDR2 (germline): SGHTA, FQGNSA. Trimming removed 5 bases from V and 2 bases from J, with 15 bases in between. This CDR3 has 15 amino acids. CDR3 amino acids: CASSHDPGRNYGYTF. In DNA form, the CDR3 reads TGTGCCAGCAGCCACGACCCGGGACGGAACTATGGCTACACCTTC.

About this clonotype itself: A much larger clone sits a single nucleotide away, making a read error possible. The chain recombines TRBV27 with TRBJ2-3; D not resolved. V was trimmed by 8 bases and J by 5 bases, leaving 26 bases between them. Germline CDR1 and CDR2: MNHEY and SMNVEV (reference sequence). The CDR3 is made up of 17 amino acids. The CDR3 spells CASGSSLYPGGKDTQYF. The CDR3 coding sequence is TGTGCCAGCGGTTCCAGCCTATATCCGGGTGGGAAAGATACGCAGTATTTT.

This clonotype was seen just once. The chain uses TRBV20-1 and TRBJ2-5, with TRBD2 matching 10 bases. This CDR3 is 14 amino acids long. V dropped 5 bases and J dropped 1; count of bases not matched to a gene: 4. Per germline, CDR1 DFQATT and CDR2 SNEGSKA (reference sequence). The CDR3 loop is CSAGERGGQETQYF. CDR3 bases: TGCAGTGCTGGGGAGCGGGGGGGCCAAGAGACCCAGTACTTC.

This clonotype was found many times. The CDR3 loop is CASSLGPGLSYEQYF. The CDR3, as DNA: TGTGCCAGCAGCTTAGGGCCAGGACTTTCCTACGAGCAGTACTTC. The V call is TRBV11-2, the J call TRBJ2-7; D perhaps matches TRBD2 (5 bases). CDR1 is SGHAT, CDR2 FQNNGV, per germline. V lost 1 base to trimming and J lost 1 base, with 11 bases between them. The CDR3 length is 15 residues.

This clonotype occurred many times. The chain recombines TRBV11-3 with TRBJ2-5; TRBD2 is a possible D gene (6 bases). V shed 2 bases and J shed 3 bases, with 7 bases lying between them. CDR1 and CDR2 from the germline V gene are SGHNT and YENEEA. The length of the CDR3 is 13 residues. The CDR3: CASSLRLEETQYF. CDR3 DNA sequence: TGTGCCAGCAGCTTAAGACTAGAAGAGACCCAGTACTTC.

The sample holds many counts of this clonotype. The CDR3 DNA sequence: TGTGCCATCAGTGAGATTAAACAGGGGGCGTCCTACGAGCAGTACTTC. It codes for CAISEIKQGASYEQYF. The chain couples TRBV10-3 to TRBJ2-7, with 9 nucleotides matching TRBD1. The V segment lost 2 bases and the J segment 1 base; nucleotides outside the gene matches: 6. Germline loops: CDR1 ENHRY, CDR2 SYGVKD. CDR3 length equals 16 residues.

This clonotype was picked up a small number of times. The chain links TRBV20-1 to TRBJ1-2, with D possibly matching TRBD1 (5 bases). Trimming left V 2 bases short and J 0 bases short, with 16 bases between. The CDR3 loop spans 16 amino acids. CDR1 and CDR2 from the germline V gene are DFQATT and SNEGSKA (reference sequence). The CDR3: CSARRTWQGANYGYTF. Written as DNA, the CDR3 is TGCAGTGCTAGAAGGACGTGGCAGGGAGCTAACTATGGCTACACCTTC.

There are many counts of this clonotype. The chain recombines TRBV14 with TRBJ2-1; D is undetermined. Germline V gene sequence: CDR1 SGHDN, CDR2 FVKESK. CDR3 length equals 16 residues. Trimming took 2 bases from V and 7 from J, leaving 18 bases between them. CDR3 nucleotide sequence: TGTGCCAGCAGCCAAATGTGGAGTTCACGCGCGAATGAGCAGTTCTTC. The encoded protein is CASSQMWSSRANEQFF. Full variable domain (outside the CDR3, taken from reference TRBV14 and TRBJ2-1): EAGVTQFPSHSVIEKGQTVTLRCDPISGHDNLYWYRRVMGKEIKFLLHFVKESKQDESGMPNNRFLAERTGGTYSTLKVQPAELEDSGVYFCASSQMWSSRANEQFFGPGTRLTVL.

A few counts support this clonotype. The CDR3 region has the DNA TGCGCCAGCAGCCAAGCTTGGTCCACCGGGGAGCTGTTTTTT. Protein sequence: CASSQAWSTGELFF. The V gene is TRBV4-1, the J gene TRBJ2-2; no firm D call. V was shortened by 1 base and J by 4 bases, with 7 bases between the two germline ends. The CDR3 runs 14 residues. CDR1 is MGHRA, CDR2 YSYEKL, per germline.